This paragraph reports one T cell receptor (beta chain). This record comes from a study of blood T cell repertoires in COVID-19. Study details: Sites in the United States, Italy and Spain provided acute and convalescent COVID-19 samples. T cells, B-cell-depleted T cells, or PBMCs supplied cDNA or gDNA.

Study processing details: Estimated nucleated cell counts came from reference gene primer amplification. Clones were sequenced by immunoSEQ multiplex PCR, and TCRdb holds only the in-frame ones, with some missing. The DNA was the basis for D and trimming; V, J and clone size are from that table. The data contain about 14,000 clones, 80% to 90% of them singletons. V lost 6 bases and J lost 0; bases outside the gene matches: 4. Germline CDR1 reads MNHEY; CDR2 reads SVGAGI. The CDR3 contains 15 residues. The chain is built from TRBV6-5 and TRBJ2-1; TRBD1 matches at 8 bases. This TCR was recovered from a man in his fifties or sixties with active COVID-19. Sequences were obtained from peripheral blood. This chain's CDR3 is CASRKTGVSYNEQFF. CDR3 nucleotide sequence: TGTGCCAGCAGGAAGACAGGGGTCTCCTACAATGAGCAGTTCTTC.